This entry lists 29 T cell receptor beta chains sequenced from one sample in a study of cytomegalovirus exposure and HLA in healthy donors. Clones were sequenced by immunoSEQ multiplex PCR, and TCRdb holds only the in-frame ones, with some missing. The sample comprises about 340,000 clones, more than 80% of which are singletons, and under 0.85% rests with the top ten. Sequenced sample: PBMCs. These receptors were obtained from a woman aged 18-29 years in good health and CMV-seronegative.

Points on this clone: The junction and the germline gene differ at one end; a read error may be behind it. The sample carries other DNA sequences with the same CDR3. This chain uses TRBV5-4 with TRBJ2-7, with 9 bases fitting TRBD1. Germline V gene sequence: CDR1 SGHNT, CDR2 YYREEE (reference sequence). The length of the CDR3 is 13 residues. The CDR3 sequence: CASSLGGQGEQYF. The CDR3 region has the DNA TGTGCCAGCAGTTTGGGGGGACAGGGCGAGCAGTACTTC.

This sequence joins TRBV18 and TRBJ2-7; D perhaps matches TRBD2 (5 bases). Germline CDR1 reads KGHSH; CDR2 reads LQKENI. This CDR3 spans 13 amino acids. Trimming removed 5 bases from V and 4 bases from J, with 12 bases in between. The CDR3 here is CASSEGEPYEQYF. The CDR3 DNA reads TGTGCCAGCTCAGAGGGTGAGCCTTACGAGCAGTACTTC.

The chain couples TRBV19 to TRBJ2-1; 12 bases fit TRBD2. This CDR3 has 15 amino acids. Per germline, CDR1 LNHDA and CDR2 SQIVND (reference sequence). J was trimmed by 7 bases and V by 6 bases; bases with no gene match: 7. This CDR3 is CASSDLAGGPNEQFF. DNA for the CDR3: TGTGCCAGTAGCGACCTAGCGGGAGGGCCTAATGAGCAGTTCTTC.

The chain recombines TRBV4-2 with TRBJ1-1, with 8 bases aligning to TRBD1. Per germline, CDR1 LGHNA and CDR2 YNFKEQ. The CDR3 extends over 14 amino acids. Trimming took 1 base from V and 6 from J; bases not matched to a gene: 4. In DNA form, the CDR3 reads TGTGCCAGCAGCCAAGGACAGGGGTTACCTGAAGCTTTCTTT. It yields the protein CASSQGQGLPEAFF.

The chain is built from TRBV7-2 and TRBJ2-3; maybe TRBD2 (5 bases). The CDR3 is 15 amino acids. Germline loops: CDR1 SGHTA, CDR2 FQGNSA. V lost 7 bases and J 2 bases, leaving 16 bases between the germline ends. CDR3 DNA sequence: TGTGCCAGCACCCCAGGCGGGCTTGTCACAGATACGCAGTATTTT. Its translation: CASTPGGLVTDTQYF.

V and J are TRBV2 and TRBJ1-1; possibly TRBD1 for D (5 bases). Germline CDR1 SNHLY, CDR2 FYNNEI. The CDR3 loop spans 12 amino acids. Trimming removed 4 bases at V and 4 bases at J, with 7 bases between. CDR3 DNA: TGTGCCAGCAGTGGCGACAGCACTGAAGCTTTCTTT. This codes for CASSGDSTEAFF. Full variable domain (outside the CDR3, taken from reference TRBV2 and TRBJ1-1): EPEVTQTPSHQVTQMGQEVILRCVPISNHLYFYWYRQILGQKVEFLVSFYNNEISEKSEIFDDQFSVERPDGSNFTLKIRSTKLEDSAMYFCASSGDSTEAFFGQGTRLTVV.

The chain has TRBV7-2 and TRBJ2-1; TRBD1 agrees at 7 bases. Unmatched junction bases numbered 5, after V lost 3 bases and J lost 9 bases. Germline-derived CDR1 and CDR2 are SGHTA and FQGNSA. The CDR3 is 13 residues long. The CDR3, as DNA: TGTGCCAGCAGCTTCGACAGGGACGGTGAGCAGTTCTTC. Amino acid sequence: CASSFDRDGEQFF. Drawing the rest from reference TRBV7-2 and TRBJ2-1, the complete variable domain is GAGVSQSPSNKVTEKGKDVELRCDPISGHTALYWYRQSLGQGLEFLIYFQGNSAPDKSGLPSDRFSAERTGGSVSTLTIQRTQQEDSAVYLCASSFDRDGEQFFGPGTRLTVL.

The chain is built from TRBV28 and TRBJ2-7; TRBD2 matches 7 bases. This CDR3 comprises 16 residues. CDR1 is MDHEN, CDR2 SYDVKM, per germline. V lost 8 bases and J lost 3; bases outside the gene matches: 16. The CDR3 DNA follows: TGTGCCAGCTCATCAGGGTCTAGCGGCCTAAGCTACGAGCAGTACTTC. Its protein product is CASSSGSSGLSYEQYF.

The CDR3 DNA is TGTGCCAGCCGTAGCGGGACGACCGGGGAGCTGTTTTTT. Translation: CASRSGTTGELFF. The chain combines TRBV10-3 with TRBJ2-2; 8 nucleotides match TRBD2. V lost 10 bases, J lost 5 bases, and 6 bases stayed unmatched. The CDR3 consists of 13 residues. Germline CDR1 ENHRY, CDR2 SYGVKD.

V is TRBV28 and J is TRBJ2-4; 9 bases are a match to TRBD2. The V segment lost 11 bases and the J segment 9 bases; nucleotides outside the gene matches: 11. Germline-derived CDR1 and CDR2 are MDHEN and SYDVKM. The CDR3 contains 13 residues. CDR3 bases: TGTGCCGGCTCGCGGGGGGGAGTAGGCATTCAGTACTTC. Protein sequence: CAGSRGGVGIQYF.

The rearrangement links TRBV18 to TRBJ2-7; D not resolved. Germline CDR1 is KGHSH and CDR2 is LQKENI. This CDR3 has 14 amino acids. With 5 bases removed from V and 5 bases from J, the gap between germline ends came to 16 bases. The CDR3 sequence: CASSVDTAPDEQYF. The CDR3 DNA reads as TGTGCCAGCTCAGTTGACACGGCCCCGGACGAGCAGTACTTC. Full variable domain (missing parts from reference TRBV18 and TRBJ2-7): NAGVMQNPRHLVRRRGQEARLRCSPMKGHSHVYWYRQLPEEGLKFMVYLQKENIIDESGMPKERFSAEFPKEGPSILRIQQVVRGDSAAYFCASSVDTAPDEQYFGPGTRLTVT.

The chain joins TRBV9 to TRBJ2-1; 7 positions match TRBD2. This CDR3 is 17 amino acids long. Germline-derived CDR1 and CDR2 are SGDLS and YYNGEE. Trimming cost V 0 bases and J 3 bases; bases outside gene matches: 9. The CDR3 DNA reads TGTGCCAGCAGCGTAGGAAGTTCTAGCGGAGACTACAATGAGCAGTTCTTC. This sequence encodes CASSVGSSSGDYNEQFF.

This clone was recorded only once. The DNA for the CDR3 is TGTGCCAGCAGCCGAGCCCCTGGGGCAGCGGGAGACAATGAGCAGTTCTTC. It translates to CASSRAPGAAGDNEQFF. The chain has TRBV11-2 and TRBJ2-1, with 8 positions matching TRBD2. The CDR3 has 17 residues. The germline V gene has CDR1 SGHAT and CDR2 FQNNGV. V gave up 5 bases and J gave up 5 bases; unmatched junction bases: 14.

This clone was detected once. The chain carries TRBV6-1 and TRBJ2-1; TRBD1 matches at 9 bases. The CDR3 is made up of 15 amino acids. CDR1 and CDR2 from the germline V gene are MNHNS and SASEGT. The junction had 6 bases not matched to a gene; V was cut back by 5 bases and J by 4 bases. The CDR3 DNA reads as TGTGCCAGCAGTTCGGGACAGGGCTCGTACAATGAGCAGTTCTTC. Translation: CASSSGQGSYNEQFF.

The rearrangement links TRBV28 to TRBJ2-7, with a tentative D call TRBD2 (5 bases). The germline V gene has CDR1 MDHEN and CDR2 SYDVKM. The CDR3 runs to 15 residues. The germline V and J ends were trimmed by 3 bases and 2 bases, with 14 bases remaining between them. Here the CDR3 reads CASSFRGFGAYEQYF. The DNA for the CDR3 is TGTGCCAGCAGTTTTCGGGGATTTGGAGCCTACGAGCAGTACTTC.

J is TRBJ2-3 and V is TRBV13; tentative D call: TRBD2 (6 bases). V was cut by 2 bases and J by 2 bases, with 14 bases left in between. CDR3 length: 16 residues. Per the germline V gene, CDR1 is PRHDT and CDR2 is FYEKMQ (reference sequence). This chain's CDR3 is CASSLRDSGYTDTQYF. CDR3 nucleotides: TGTGCCAGCAGCTTAAGGGACTCCGGGTACACAGATACGCAGTATTTT.

V is TRBV4-3 and J is TRBJ2-2; 7 positions agree with TRBD1. The CDR3 covers 16 residues. The J segment lost 6 bases and the V segment lost 0 bases, leaving 7 bases of the junction unmatched. Germline CDR1 and CDR2: LGHNA and YSLEER. The CDR3 nucleotides read TGCGCCAGCAGCCAAGAAGTAGGGGGCGCAGCCGGGGAGCTGTTTTTT. Amino acids: CASSQEVGGAAGELFF.

The chain has TRBV29-1 and TRBJ2-7; 8 bases are shared with TRBD1. Germline CDR1 reads SQVTM; CDR2 reads ANQGSEA. The CDR3 sequence is 14 residues long. V lost 4 bases, J lost 3 bases, and 8 bases stayed unmatched. The CDR3 nucleotides read TGCAGCGTTGGTTCAGGGGGCGCAAGCTACGAGCAGTACTTC. Translation gives CSVGSGGASYEQYF.

The chain combines TRBV6-1 with TRBJ2-3, with D perhaps TRBD1 (6 bases). CDR1 is MNHNS, CDR2 SASEGT, per germline. V shed 0 bases and J shed 3 bases, with 16 bases lying between them. There are 17 residues in the CDR3. CDR3 sequence: CASSEAIWGRGTDTQYF. The CDR3 region has the DNA TGTGCCAGCAGTGAAGCAATTTGGGGAAGGGGGACAGATACGCAGTATTTT.

The rearrangement links TRBV20-1 to TRBJ2-3; D perhaps matches TRBD2 (5 bases). Germline loops: CDR1 DFQATT, CDR2 SNEGSKA (reference sequence). The length of the CDR3 is 11 residues. Trimming removed 2 bases from V and 8 bases from J, with 8 bases in between. CDR3 in amino acids: CSARMGVTQYF. Here the CDR3 DNA reads TGCAGTGCTAGAATGGGAGTTACGCAGTATTTT.

This clone was picked up one time. The chain is built from TRBV4-1 and TRBJ2-5, with D perhaps TRBD2 (5 bases). The V gene lost 1 base and the J gene lost 5 bases, with 14 bases spanning the gap. The CDR3 is 15 amino acids. Germline CDR1 is MGHRA and CDR2 is YSYEKL. Here the CDR3 reads CASSQGKGSGETQYF. The CDR3 coding sequence is TGCGCCAGCAGCCAAGGAAAAGGGAGCGGCGAGACCCAGTACTTC.

J is TRBJ2-3 and V is TRBV29-1; the match to TRBD2 covers 8 bases. Germline V gives CDR1 SQVTM, CDR2 ANQGSEA. Germline trimming cut 4 bases from V and 4 bases from J; bases unmatched to any gene: 7. The CDR3 is made up of 14 amino acids. The DNA of the CDR3 is TGCAGCGTTGGTATTAGCGGGATTGCAGATACGCAGTATTTT. Amino acid sequence: CSVGISGIADTQYF.

The rearrangement joins TRBV7-3 to TRBJ2-3, with 8 bases lining up with TRBD1. Trimming cost V 4 bases and J 6 bases; bases outside gene matches: 3. Germline CDR1 SGHTA, CDR2 FQGTGA. The CDR3 loop spans 13 amino acids. The CDR3 loop is CASSSDRADTQYF. DNA for the CDR3: TGTGCCAGCAGCTCGGACAGGGCGGATACGCAGTATTTT.

The rearrangement joins TRBV4-3 to TRBJ2-1; TRBD1 agrees at 9 bases. Germline V lookup: CDR1 LGHNA, CDR2 YSLEER. The CDR3 extends over 17 amino acids. Losses at the gene ends were 0 bases for V and 8 bases for J; bases not matched to a gene: 11. CDR3 nucleotides: TGCGCCAGCAGCCAAGATAGGGCGGGACAGGGAATCGATGAGCAGTTCTTC. Translation: CASSQDRAGQGIDEQFF.

V is TRBV5-6 and J is TRBJ2-7; 7 bases are a match to TRBD1. Germline CDR1 and CDR2: SGHDT and YYEEEE. The CDR3 runs to 15 residues. Trimming took 1 base from V and 0 from J; bases not matched to a gene: 4. CDR3 residues: CASSLRGGTSYEQYF. CDR3 DNA sequence: TGTGCCAGCAGCTTGAGAGGGGGCACCTCCTACGAGCAGTACTTC.

This clone was detected once. V is TRBV7-9 and J is TRBJ2-7; D gene unclear. V lost 5 bases and J lost 7, with 12 bases in between. CDR3 size: 12 residues. Germline-derived CDR1 and CDR2 are SEHNR and FQNEAQ (reference sequence). CDR3 residues: CASSPPGLEQYF. The CDR3 DNA reads TGTGCCAGCAGCCCCCCGGGTTTGGAGCAGTACTTC.

The V call is TRBV28, the J call TRBJ2-3, with 10 bases aligning to TRBD2. This CDR3 is 15 amino acids long. Germline values: CDR1 MDHEN, CDR2 SYDVKM. J was trimmed by 2 bases and V by 4 bases; bases with no gene match: 3. CDR3 protein: CASSWTSGHTDTQYF. The CDR3 region has the DNA TGTGCCAGCAGTTGGACTAGCGGACACACAGATACGCAGTATTTT.

The J gene is TRBJ1-1, the V gene TRBV6-1, with 10 positions matching TRBD1. J was trimmed by 6 bases and V by 7 bases; bases with no gene match: 5. The CDR3 totals 13 residues. Germline V gives CDR1 MNHNS, CDR2 SASEGT. The DNA of the CDR3 is TGTGCCAGCAAGAGGACAGGGGGGTCTGAAGCTTTCTTT. It codes for CASKRTGGSEAFF.

This chain connects TRBV9 to TRBJ2-3, with TRBD2 matching over 7 bases. V lost 2 bases and J lost 8; bases outside the gene matches: 8. Germline CDR1 is SGDLS and CDR2 is YYNGEE. The length of the CDR3 is 14 residues. The CDR3 spells CASSVSPVAGTQYF. The CDR3 bases are TGTGCCAGCAGCGTCTCCCCCGTAGCGGGTACGCAGTATTTT. The variable domain in full, with the rest retrieved from reference TRBV9 and TRBJ2-3, is DSGVTQTPKHLITATGQRVTLRCSPRSGDLSVYWYQQSLDQGLQFLIQYYNGEERAKGNILERFSAQQFPDLHSELNLSSLELGDSALYFCASSVSPVAGTQYFGPGTRLTVL.